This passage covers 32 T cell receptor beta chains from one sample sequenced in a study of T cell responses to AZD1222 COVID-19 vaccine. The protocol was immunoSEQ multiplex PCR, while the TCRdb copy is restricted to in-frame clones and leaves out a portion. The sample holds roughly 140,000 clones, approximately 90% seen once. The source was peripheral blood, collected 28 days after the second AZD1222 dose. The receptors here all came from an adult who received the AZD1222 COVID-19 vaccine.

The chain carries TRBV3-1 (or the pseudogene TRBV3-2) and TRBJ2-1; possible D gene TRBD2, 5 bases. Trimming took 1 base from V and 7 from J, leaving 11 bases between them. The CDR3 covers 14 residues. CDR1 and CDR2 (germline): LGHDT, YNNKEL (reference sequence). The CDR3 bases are TGTGCCAGCAGCCAAGGCCCCACGGGGAATGAGCAGTTCTTC. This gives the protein CASSQGPTGNEQFF.

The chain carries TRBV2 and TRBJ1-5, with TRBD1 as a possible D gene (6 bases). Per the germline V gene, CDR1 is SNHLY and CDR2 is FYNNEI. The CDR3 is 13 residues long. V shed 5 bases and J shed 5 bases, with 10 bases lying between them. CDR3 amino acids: CASSPTGDQPQHF. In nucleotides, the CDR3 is TGTGCCAGCAGTCCGACAGGAGATCAGCCCCAGCATTTT.

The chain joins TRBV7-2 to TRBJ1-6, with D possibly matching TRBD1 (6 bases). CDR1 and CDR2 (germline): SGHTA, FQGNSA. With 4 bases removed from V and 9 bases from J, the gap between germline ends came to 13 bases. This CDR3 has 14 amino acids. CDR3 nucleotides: TGTGCCAGCAGCTCTACAGGGTTGGGTTCACCCCTCCACTTT. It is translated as CASSSTGLGSPLHF.

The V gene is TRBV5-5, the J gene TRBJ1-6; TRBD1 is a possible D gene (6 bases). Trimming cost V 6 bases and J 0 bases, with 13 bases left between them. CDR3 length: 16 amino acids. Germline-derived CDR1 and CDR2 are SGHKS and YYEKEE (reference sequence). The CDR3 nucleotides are TGTGCCAGCAACCACAGGGATTTCTCCTATAATTCACCCCTCCACTTT. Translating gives CASNHRDFSYNSPLHF.

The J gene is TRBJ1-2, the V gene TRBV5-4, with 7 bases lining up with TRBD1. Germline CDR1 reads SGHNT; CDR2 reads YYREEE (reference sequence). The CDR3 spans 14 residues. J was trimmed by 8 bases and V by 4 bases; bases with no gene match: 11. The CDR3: CASSLGPGGDGYTF. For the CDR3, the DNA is TGTGCCAGCAGCCTGGGGCCAGGGGGAGACGGCTACACCTTC. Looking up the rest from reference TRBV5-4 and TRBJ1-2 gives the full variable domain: ETGVTQSPTHLIKTRGQQVTLRCSSQSGHNTVSWYQQALGQGPQFIFQYYREEENGRGNFPPRFSGLQFPNYSSELNVNALELDDSALYLCASSLGPGGDGYTFGSGTRLTVV.

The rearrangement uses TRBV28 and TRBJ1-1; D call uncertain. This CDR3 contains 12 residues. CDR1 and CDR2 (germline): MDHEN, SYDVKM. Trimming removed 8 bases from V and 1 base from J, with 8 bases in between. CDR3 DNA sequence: TGTGCCAGCGGAGGCCCGAACACTGAAGCTTTCTTT. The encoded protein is CASGGPNTEAFF.

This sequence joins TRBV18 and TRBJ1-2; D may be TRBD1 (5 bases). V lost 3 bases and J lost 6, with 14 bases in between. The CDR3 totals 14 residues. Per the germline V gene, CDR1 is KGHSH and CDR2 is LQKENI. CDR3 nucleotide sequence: TGTGCCAGCTCACCGGGGCAGTCCCCTGATGGCTACACCTTC. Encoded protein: CASSPGQSPDGYTF.

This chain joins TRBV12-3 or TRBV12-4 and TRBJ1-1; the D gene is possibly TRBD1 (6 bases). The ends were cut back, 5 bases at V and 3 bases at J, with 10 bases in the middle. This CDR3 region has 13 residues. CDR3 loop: CASSGDIYTEAFF. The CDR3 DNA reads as TGTGCCAGCAGTGGGGACATATACACTGAAGCTTTCTTT.

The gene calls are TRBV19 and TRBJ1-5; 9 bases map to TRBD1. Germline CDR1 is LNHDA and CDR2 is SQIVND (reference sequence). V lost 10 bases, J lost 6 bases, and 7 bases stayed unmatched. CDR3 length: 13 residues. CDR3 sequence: CATTGTGSQPQHF. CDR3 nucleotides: TGTGCCACCACCGGGACAGGGAGTCAGCCCCAGCATTTT.

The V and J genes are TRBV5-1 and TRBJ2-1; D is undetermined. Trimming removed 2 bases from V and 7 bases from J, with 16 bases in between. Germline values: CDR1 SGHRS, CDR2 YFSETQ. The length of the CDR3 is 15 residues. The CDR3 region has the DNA TGCGCCAGCAGCTTCGACCCCTCCCCCGGAAATGAGCAGTTCTTC. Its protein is CASSFDPSPGNEQFF.

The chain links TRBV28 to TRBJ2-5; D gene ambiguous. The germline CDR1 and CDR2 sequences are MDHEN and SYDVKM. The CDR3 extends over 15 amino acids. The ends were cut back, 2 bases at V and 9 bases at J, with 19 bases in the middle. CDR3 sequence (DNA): TGTGCCAGCAGTTTAGTAAGGGCCGGTGAGGTTTCCCAGTACTTC. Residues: CASSLVRAGEVSQYF.

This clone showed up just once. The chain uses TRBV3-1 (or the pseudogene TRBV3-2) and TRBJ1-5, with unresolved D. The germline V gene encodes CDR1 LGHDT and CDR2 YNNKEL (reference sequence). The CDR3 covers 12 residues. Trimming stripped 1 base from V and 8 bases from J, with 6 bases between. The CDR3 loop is CASSQAAEPQHF. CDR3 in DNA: TGTGCCAGCAGCCAAGCGGCAGAGCCCCAGCATTTT.

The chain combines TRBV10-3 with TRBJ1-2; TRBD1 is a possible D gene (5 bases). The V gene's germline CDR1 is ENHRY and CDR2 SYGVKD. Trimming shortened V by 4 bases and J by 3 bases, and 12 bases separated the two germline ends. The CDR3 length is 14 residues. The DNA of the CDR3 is TGTGCCATCAGTGGAGGGACGGGGGACTATGGCTACACCTTC. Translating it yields CAISGGTGDYGYTF.

In DNA, the CDR3 is TGTGCCAGCTCACCAATCGAACAGATGAACACTGAAGCTTTCTTT. The encoded protein is CASSPIEQMNTEAFF. The chain recombines TRBV18 with TRBJ1-1; D uncertain. Germline V gene data show CDR1 as KGHSH and CDR2 as LQKENI. This CDR3 comprises 15 residues. With 2 bases removed from V and 0 bases from J, the gap between germline ends came to 10 bases.

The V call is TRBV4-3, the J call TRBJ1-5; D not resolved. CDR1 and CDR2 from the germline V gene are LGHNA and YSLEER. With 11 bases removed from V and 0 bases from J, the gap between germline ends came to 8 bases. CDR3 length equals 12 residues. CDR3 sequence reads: CAGSYSNQPQHF. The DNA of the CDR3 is TGCGCCGGCTCGTATAGCAATCAGCCCCAGCATTTT.

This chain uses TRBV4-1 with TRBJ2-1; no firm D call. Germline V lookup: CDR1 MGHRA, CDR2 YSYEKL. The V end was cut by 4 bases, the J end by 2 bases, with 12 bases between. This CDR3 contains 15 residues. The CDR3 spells CASSPYKLPYNEQFF. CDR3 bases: TGCGCCAGCAGCCCTTATAAGCTACCCTACAATGAGCAGTTCTTC.

CDR3 in amino acids: CASSPLELPTDEQFF. The CDR3 DNA reads as TGTGCCAGCTCACCTTTAGAACTTCCGACCGATGAGCAGTTCTTC. This chain joins TRBV18 and TRBJ2-1; D is undetermined. This CDR3 region has 15 residues. The germline gives CDR1 KGHSH, CDR2 LQKENI. The V and J ends lost 3 bases and 8 bases respectively, with 17 bases between them.

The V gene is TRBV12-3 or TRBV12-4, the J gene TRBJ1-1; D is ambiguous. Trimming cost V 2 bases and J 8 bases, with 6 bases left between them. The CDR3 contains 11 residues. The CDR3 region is CASSLSQEAFF. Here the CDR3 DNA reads TGTGCCAGCAGTTTATCACAGGAAGCTTTCTTT.

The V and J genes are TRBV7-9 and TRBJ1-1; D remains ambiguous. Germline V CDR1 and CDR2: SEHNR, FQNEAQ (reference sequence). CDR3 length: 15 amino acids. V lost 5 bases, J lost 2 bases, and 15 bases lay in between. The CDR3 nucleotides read TGTGCCAGCAGCCCCCTGCTGGGGATCAACACTGAAGCTTTCTTT. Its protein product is CASSPLLGINTEAFF. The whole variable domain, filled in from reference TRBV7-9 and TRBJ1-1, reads DTGVSQNPRHKITKRGQNVTFRCDPISEHNRLYWYRQTLGQGPEFLTYFQNEAQLEKSRLLSDRFSAERPKGSFSTLEIQRTEQGDSAMYLCASSPLLGINTEAFFGQGTRLTVV.

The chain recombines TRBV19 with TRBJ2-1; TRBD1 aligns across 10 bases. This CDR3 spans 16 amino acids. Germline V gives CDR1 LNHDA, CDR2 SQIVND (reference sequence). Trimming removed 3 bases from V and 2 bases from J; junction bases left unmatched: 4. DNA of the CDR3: TGTGCCAGTAGTATCCTAGGACAGGGGGCCTACAATGAGCAGTTCTTC. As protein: CASSILGQGAYNEQFF.

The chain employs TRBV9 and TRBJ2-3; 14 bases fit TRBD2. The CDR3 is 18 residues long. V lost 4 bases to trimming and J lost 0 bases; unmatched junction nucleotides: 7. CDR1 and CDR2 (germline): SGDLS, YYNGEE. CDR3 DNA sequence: TGTGCCAGCAGCCCAGGGACTAGCGGGGGCCTTAGCACAGATACGCAGTATTTT. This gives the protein CASSPGTSGGLSTDTQYF.

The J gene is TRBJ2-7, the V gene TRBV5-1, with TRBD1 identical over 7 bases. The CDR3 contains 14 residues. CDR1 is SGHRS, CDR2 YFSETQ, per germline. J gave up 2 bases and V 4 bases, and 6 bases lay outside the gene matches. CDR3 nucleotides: TGCGCCAGCAGCAGACAGGGTGGCGCCTACGAGCAGTACTTC. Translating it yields CASSRQGGAYEQYF.

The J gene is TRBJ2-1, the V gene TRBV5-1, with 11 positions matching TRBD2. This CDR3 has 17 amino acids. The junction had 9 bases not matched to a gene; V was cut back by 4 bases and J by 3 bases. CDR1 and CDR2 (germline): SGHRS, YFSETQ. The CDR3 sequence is CASSPSVLAGGYNEQFF. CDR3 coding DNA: TGCGCCAGCAGCCCTTCGGTCCTAGCGGGGGGCTACAATGAGCAGTTCTTC.

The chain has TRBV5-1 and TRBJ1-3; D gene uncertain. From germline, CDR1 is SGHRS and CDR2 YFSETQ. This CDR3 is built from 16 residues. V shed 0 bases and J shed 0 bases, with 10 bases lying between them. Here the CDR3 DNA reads TGCGCCAGCAGCTTGGTAGAGCGGGGCTCTGGAAACACCATATATTTT. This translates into CASSLVERGSGNTIYF.

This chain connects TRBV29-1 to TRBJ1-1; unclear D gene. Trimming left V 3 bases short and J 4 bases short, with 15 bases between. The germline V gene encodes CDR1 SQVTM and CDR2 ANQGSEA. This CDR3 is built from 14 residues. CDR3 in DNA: TGCAGCGTTGATCGTTGGGGAAGGAGCACTGAAGCTTTCTTT. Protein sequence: CSVDRWGRSTEAFF.

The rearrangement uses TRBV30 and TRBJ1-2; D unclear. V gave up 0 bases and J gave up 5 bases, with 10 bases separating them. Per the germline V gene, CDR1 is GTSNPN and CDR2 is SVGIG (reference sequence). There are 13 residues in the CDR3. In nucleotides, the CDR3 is TGTGCCTGGAGTGTACGGAGGCAGTATGGCTACACCTTC. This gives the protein CAWSVRRQYGYTF.

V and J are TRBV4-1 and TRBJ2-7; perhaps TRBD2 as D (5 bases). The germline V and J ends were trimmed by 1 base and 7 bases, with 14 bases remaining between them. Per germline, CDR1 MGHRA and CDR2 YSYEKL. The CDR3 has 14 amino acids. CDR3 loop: CASSQGPSSGEQYF. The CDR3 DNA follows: TGCGCCAGCAGCCAAGGACCCTCGTCGGGGGAGCAGTACTTC.

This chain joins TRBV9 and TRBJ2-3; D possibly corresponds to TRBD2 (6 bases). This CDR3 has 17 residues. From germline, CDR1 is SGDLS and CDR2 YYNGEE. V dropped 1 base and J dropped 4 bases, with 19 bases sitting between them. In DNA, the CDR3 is TGTGCCAGCAGCGTATCCCGAGTAGCGGAATTATCAGATACGCAGTATTTT. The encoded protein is CASSVSRVAELSDTQYF. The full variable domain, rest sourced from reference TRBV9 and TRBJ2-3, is DSGVTQTPKHLITATGQRVTLRCSPRSGDLSVYWYQQSLDQGLQFLIQYYNGEERAKGNILERFSAQQFPDLHSELNLSSLELGDSALYFCASSVSRVAELSDTQYFGPGTRLTVL.

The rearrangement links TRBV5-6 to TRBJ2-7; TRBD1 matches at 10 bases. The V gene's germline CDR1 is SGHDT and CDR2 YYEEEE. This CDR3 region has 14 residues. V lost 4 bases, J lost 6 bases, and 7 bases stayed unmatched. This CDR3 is CASSLPGQGSEQYF. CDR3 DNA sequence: TGTGCCAGCAGCCTACCGGGACAGGGGAGCGAGCAGTACTTC.

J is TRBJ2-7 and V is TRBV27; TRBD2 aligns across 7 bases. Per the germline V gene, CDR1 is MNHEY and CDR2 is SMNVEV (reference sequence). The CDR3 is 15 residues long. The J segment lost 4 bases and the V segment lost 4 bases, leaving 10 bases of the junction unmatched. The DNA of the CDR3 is TGTGCCAGCAGTTCTCCTGGCGGGAGCGGATACGAGCAGTACTTC. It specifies CASSSPGGSGYEQYF.

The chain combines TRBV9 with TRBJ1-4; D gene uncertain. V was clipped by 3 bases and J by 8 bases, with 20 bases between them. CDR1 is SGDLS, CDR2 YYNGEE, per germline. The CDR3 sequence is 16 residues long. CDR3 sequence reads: CASSAPGVGFSEKLFF. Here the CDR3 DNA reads TGTGCCAGCAGCGCCCCCGGAGTGGGCTTCTCGGAAAAACTGTTTTTT.

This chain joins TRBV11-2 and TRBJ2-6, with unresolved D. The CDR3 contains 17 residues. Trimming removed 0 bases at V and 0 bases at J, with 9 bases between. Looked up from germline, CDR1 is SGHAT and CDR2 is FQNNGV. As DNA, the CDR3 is TGTGCCAGCAGCTTAGATATACAGCTCTCTGGGGCCAACGTCCTGACTTTC. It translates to CASSLDIQLSGANVLTF.